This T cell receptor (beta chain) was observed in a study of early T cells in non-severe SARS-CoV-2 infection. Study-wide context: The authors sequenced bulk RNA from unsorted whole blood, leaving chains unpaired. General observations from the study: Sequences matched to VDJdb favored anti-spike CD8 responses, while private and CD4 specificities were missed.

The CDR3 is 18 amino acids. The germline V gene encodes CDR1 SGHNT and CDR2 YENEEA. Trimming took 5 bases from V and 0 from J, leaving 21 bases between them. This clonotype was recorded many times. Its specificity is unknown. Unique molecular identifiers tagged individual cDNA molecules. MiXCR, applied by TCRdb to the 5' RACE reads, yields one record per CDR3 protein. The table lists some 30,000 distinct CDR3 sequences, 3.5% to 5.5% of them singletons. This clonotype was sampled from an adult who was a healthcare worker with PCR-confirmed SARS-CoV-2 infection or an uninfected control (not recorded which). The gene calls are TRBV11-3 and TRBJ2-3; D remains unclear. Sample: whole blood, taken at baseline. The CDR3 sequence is CASSQGLMSSTSTDTQYF. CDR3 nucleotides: TGTGCCAGCAGCCAAGGTCTTATGTCAAGTACTAGCACAGATACGCAGTATTTT.